These 2 T cell receptor beta chains originate from one sample sequenced in a study of blood T cell repertoires in COVID-19. Here immunoSEQ multiplex PCR was the method, and the copy in TCRdb shows in-frame clones only, minus some. The sample has just over 95,000 clones; around 76% are singletons. Material: peripheral blood. The origin of the receptors is an elderly man with acute or convalescent COVID-19.

The CDR3 DNA reads TGTGCCAGCAGCTTCGGACATACAGGGGCAGAAGCTTTCTTT. Translating gives CASSFGHTGAEAFF. The chain carries TRBV11-2 and TRBJ1-1, with 7 bases identical to TRBD1. The CDR3 length is 14 residues. Looked up from germline, CDR1 is SGHAT and CDR2 is FQNNGV. The V and J ends lost 3 bases and 8 bases, in that order; junction bases with no gene match: 9.

The chain recombines TRBV5-6 with TRBJ1-5; maybe TRBD1 (5 bases). CDR3 length: 17 residues. Per germline, CDR1 SGHDT and CDR2 YYEEEE. V shed 3 bases and J shed 1 base, with 17 bases lying between them. CDR3 amino acids: CASSSTDSQISNQPQHF. CDR3 nucleotide sequence: TGTGCCAGCAGCTCCACTGACAGCCAGATAAGCAATCAGCCCCAGCATTTT.